This T cell receptor (beta chain) was recorded in a study of T cell responses to AZD1222 COVID-19 vaccine. A word on this clone: No antigen is known for it.

The study's findings and limits: The study found vaccine-associated CD4 TCRs spanning spike, dominant at 160-218 and 743-854. None of the repertoires were sampled until the peak T cell response had passed. Clonal diversity may have been underestimated, and the donors were mostly white British, with more females than males. Nearly half of the spike-specific TCRs reportedly recognize variant regions that carry no mutations.

Repertoires were generated with immunoSEQ multiplex PCR, while TCRdb's copy carries only in-frame clones and drops some. The sample includes about 63,000 clones, about 80% of them seen just once. The source is an adult who received the AZD1222 COVID-19 vaccine. The input for sequencing was peripheral blood, taken 28 days after the second AZD1222 dose.

The CDR3 loop is CASKVLNYGYTF. For the CDR3, the DNA is TGTGCCAGCAAAGTCCTGAACTATGGCTACACCTTC. This chain joins TRBV28 and TRBJ1-2, with D uncertain. The germline gives CDR1 MDHEN, CDR2 SYDVKM. The CDR3 contains 12 residues. The ends were cut back, 7 bases at V and 2 bases at J, with 8 bases in the middle.